This TCR beta chain was documented in a study of T cell changes during pregnancy in multiple sclerosis. This table comes from immunoSEQ multiplex PCR, and its TCRdb copy is limited to in-frame clones, with some not included. In the table there are some 70,000 clones, 80% to 95% of which are singletons. Deletions cut 3 bases from V and 5 bases from J, with 19 bases between. Germline CDR1 is SGHVS and CDR2 is FNYEAQ. There are 16 residues in the CDR3. The V call is TRBV7-6, the J call TRBJ2-5; possible D gene TRBD2, 7 bases. The specimen was peripheral blood, collected in the first trimester of pregnancy. The origin of this receptor is a female donor with multiple sclerosis, enrolled in a pregnancy study. The CDR3 loop reads CASSFPVPGGPETQYF. For the CDR3, the DNA is TGTGCCAGCAGCTTTCCCGTTCCGGGGGGCCCGGAGACCCAGTACTTC.